The TCR beta chain under discussion was sequenced for a study of monozygotic twins with cystic fibrosis. Study overall: Around 3 micrograms of fragmented DNA underwent approximately 15 PCR cycles for library preparation. Study-level points and caveats: No link emerged between shared CDR3 counts and age, concordance or severity. Unrelated CF individuals shared fewer identical clonotypes than monozygotic CF twins. Co-twins had the most similar V usage for 13 of 16 pairs, J for 8.

Measured with immunoSEQ multiplex PCR; TCRdb has only the in-frame clones, and not every one. The sample lists about 14,000 clones, over 80% occurring once. With regard to this clone: Its antigen is unknown.

This sequence originates from a girl aged 2-15 years with cystic fibrosis. The sequencing input was blood.

The CDR3 coding sequence is TGTGCCAGCAGTGCCCGGGGACAAGAGTATAGCAATCAGCCCCAGCATTTT. Translating it yields CASSARGQEYSNQPQHF. This rearrangement joins TRBV2 to TRBJ1-5, with TRBD1 as a possible D gene (6 bases). Germline CDR1 is SNHLY and CDR2 is FYNNEI. Trimming removed 4 bases from V and 0 bases from J, with 16 bases in between. The CDR3 sequence is 17 residues long.